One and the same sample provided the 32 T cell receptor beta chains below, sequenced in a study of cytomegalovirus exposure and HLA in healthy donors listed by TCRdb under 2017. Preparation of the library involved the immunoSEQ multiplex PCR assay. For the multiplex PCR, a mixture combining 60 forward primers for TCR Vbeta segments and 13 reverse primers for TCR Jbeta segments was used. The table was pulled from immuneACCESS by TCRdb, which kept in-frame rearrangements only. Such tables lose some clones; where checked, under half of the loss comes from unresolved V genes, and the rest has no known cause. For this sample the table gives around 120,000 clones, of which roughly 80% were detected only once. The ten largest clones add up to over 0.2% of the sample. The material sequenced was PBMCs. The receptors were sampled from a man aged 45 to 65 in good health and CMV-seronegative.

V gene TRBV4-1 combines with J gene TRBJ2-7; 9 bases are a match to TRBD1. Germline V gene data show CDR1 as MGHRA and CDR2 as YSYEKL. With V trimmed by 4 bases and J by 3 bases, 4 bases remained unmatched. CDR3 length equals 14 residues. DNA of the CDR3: TGCGCCAGCAGCCTGGGACAGGGAGTCTACGAGCAGTACTTC. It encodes CASSLGQGVYEQYF.

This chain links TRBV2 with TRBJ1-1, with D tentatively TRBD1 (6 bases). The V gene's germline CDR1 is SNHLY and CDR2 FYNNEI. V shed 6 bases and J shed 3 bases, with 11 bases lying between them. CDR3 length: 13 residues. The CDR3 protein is CASSNQGYTEAFF. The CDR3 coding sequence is TGTGCCAGCAGCAATCAGGGGTACACTGAAGCTTTCTTT.

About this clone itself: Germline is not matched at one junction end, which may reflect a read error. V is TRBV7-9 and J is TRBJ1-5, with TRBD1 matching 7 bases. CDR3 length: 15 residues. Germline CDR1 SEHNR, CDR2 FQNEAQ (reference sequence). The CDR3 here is CSSSPGQLQREPQHF. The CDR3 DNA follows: TGTTCCAGCAGCCCGGGACAGCTGCAAAGGGAGCCCCAGCATTTT.

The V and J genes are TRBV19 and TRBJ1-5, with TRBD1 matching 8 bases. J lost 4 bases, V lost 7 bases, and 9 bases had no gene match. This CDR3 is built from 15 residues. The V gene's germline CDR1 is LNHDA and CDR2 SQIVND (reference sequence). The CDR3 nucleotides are TGTGCCAGTACCCCCCCGACAGGGGAAAATCAGCCCCAGCATTTT. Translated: CASTPPTGENQPQHF.

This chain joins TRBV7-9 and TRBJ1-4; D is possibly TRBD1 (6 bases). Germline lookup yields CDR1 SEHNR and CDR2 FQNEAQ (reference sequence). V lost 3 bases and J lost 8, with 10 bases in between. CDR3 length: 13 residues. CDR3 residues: CASSFFGGEKLFF. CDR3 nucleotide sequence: TGTGCCAGCAGCTTCTTTGGGGGCGAAAAACTGTTTTTT.

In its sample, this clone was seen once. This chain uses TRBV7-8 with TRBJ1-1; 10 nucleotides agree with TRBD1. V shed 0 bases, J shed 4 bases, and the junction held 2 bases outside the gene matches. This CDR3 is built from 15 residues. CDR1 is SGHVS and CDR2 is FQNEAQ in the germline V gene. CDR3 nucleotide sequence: TGTGCCAGCAGCTTAGCGCGGACAGGGGGCACTGAAGCTTTCTTT. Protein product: CASSLARTGGTEAFF.

The CDR3 DNA is TGTGCCAGCAGCTTAAGCGGGGTCGGAGATACGCAGTATTTT. Protein sequence: CASSLSGVGDTQYF. This chain connects TRBV7-3 to TRBJ2-3, with a possible D match to TRBD2 (6 bases). Germline V gives CDR1 SGHTA, CDR2 FQGTGA. V shed 1 base and J shed 5 bases, with 10 bases lying between them. This CDR3 has 14 residues. The full variable domain, with the rest looked up from reference TRBV7-3 and TRBJ2-3, is GAGVSQTPSNKVTEKGKYVELRCDPISGHTALYWYRQSLGQGPEFLIYFQGTGAADDSGLPNDRFFAVRPEGSVSTLKIQRTERGDSAVYLCASSLSGVGDTQYFGPGTRLTVL.

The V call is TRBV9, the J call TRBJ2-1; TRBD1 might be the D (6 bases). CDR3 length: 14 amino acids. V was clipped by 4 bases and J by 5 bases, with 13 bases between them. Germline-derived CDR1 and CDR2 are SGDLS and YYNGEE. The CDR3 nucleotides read TGTGCCAGCAGCCCTCAGGGGTTAGACAATGAGCAGTTCTTC. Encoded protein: CASSPQGLDNEQFF.

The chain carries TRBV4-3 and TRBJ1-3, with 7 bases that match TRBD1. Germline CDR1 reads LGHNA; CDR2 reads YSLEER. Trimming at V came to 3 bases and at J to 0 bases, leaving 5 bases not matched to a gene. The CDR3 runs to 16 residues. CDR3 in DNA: TGCGCCAGCAGCCAGGACAGGCTCGCCTCTGGAAACACCATATATTTT. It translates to CASSQDRLASGNTIYF.

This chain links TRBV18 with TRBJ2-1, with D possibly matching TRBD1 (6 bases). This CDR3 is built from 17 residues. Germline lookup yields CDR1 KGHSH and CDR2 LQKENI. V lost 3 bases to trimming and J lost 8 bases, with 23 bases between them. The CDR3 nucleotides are TGTGCCAGCTCACCGTCTAGCAAACAGGGCCAGAAGCATGAGCAGTTCTTC. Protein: CASSPSSKQGQKHEQFF.

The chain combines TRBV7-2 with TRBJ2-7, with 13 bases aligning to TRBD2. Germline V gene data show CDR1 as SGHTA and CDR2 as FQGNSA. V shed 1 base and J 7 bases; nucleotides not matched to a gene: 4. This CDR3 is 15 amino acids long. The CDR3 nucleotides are TGTGCCAGCAGCTTAGTACTAGCGGGAGGGGGGGAGCAGTACTTC. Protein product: CASSLVLAGGGEQYF.

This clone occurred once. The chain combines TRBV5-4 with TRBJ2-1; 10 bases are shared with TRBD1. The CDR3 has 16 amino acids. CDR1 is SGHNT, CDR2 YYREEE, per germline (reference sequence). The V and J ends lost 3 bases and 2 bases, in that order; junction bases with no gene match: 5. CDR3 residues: CASSSAGTGAYNEQFF. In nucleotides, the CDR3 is TGTGCCAGCAGCTCCGCCGGGACAGGGGCCTACAATGAGCAGTTCTTC.

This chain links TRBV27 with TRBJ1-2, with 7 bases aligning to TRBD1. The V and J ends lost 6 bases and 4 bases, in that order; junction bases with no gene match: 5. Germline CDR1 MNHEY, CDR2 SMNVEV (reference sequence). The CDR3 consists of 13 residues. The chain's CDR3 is CASRFQGGYGYTF. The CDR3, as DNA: TGTGCCAGCAGGTTCCAGGGGGGCTATGGCTACACCTTC.

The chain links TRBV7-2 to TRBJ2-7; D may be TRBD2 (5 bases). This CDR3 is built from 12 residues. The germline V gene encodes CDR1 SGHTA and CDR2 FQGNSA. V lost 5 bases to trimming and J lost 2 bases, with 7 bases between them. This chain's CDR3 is CASSRGAYEQYF. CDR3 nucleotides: TGTGCCAGCAGCCGGGGTGCCTACGAGCAGTACTTC.

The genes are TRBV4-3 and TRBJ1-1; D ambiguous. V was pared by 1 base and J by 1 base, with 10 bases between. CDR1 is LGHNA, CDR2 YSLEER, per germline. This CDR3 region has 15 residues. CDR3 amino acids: CASSQGVIGNTEAFF. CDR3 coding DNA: TGCGCCAGCAGCCAAGGTGTAATCGGGAACACTGAAGCTTTCTTT.

As DNA, the CDR3 is TGTGCCAGCAGCTCAGAAGGACAGCCCACAGATACGCAGTATTTT. This codes for CASSSEGQPTDTQYF. The rearrangement joins TRBV7-9 to TRBJ2-3; perhaps TRBD1 as D (6 bases). Trimming removed 4 bases from V and 2 bases from J, with 13 bases in between. Germline V CDR1 and CDR2: SEHNR, FQNEAQ (reference sequence). This CDR3 has 15 residues.

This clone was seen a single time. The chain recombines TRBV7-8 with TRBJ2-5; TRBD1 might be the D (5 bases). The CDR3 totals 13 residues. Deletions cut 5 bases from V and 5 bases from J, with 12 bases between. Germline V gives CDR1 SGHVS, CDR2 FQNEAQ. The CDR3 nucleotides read TGTGCCAGCAGCATCAGGGATGGGGAGACCCAGTACTTC. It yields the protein CASSIRDGETQYF. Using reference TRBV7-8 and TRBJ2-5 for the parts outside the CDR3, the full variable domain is GAGVSQSPRYKVAKRGQDVALRCDPISGHVSLFWYQQALGQGPEFLTYFQNEAQLDKSGLPSDRFFAERPEGSVSTLKIQRTQQEDSAVYLCASSIRDGETQYFGPGTRLLVL.

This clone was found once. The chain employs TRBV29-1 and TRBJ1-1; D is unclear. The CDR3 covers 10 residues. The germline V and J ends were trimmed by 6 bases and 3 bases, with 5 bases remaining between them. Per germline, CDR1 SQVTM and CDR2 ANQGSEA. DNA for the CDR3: TGCAGCGTAAGAGACACTGAAGCTTTCTTT. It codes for CSVRDTEAFF.

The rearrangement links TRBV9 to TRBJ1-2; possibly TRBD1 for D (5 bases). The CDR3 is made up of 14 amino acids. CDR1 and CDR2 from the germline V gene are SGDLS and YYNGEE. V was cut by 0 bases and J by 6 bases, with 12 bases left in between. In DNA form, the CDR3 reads TGTGCCAGCAGCGTAGGGCAGGGAACGGATGGCTACACCTTC. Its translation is CASSVGQGTDGYTF.

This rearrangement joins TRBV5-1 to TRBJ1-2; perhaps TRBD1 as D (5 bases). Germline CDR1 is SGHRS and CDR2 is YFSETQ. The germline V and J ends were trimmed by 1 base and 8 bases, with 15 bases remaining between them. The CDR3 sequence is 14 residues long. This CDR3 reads CASSLSVGVGGYTF. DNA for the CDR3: TGCGCCAGCAGCTTGTCGGTAGGGGTCGGAGGCTACACCTTC.

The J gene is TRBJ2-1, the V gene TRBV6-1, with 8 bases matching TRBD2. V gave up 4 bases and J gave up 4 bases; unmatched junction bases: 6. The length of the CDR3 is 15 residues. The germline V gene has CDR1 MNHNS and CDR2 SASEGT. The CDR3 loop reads CASSGSSGQYNEQFF. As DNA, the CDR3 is TGTGCCAGCAGTGGGTCTAGCGGGCAATACAATGAGCAGTTCTTC.

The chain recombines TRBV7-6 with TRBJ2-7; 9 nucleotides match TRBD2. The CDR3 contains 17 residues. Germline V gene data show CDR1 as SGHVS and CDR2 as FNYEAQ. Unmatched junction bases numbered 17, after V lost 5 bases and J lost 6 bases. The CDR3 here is CASSPTISSGRKSEQYF. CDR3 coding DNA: TGTGCCAGCAGCCCAACCATATCGAGCGGGAGGAAGAGCGAGCAGTACTTC.

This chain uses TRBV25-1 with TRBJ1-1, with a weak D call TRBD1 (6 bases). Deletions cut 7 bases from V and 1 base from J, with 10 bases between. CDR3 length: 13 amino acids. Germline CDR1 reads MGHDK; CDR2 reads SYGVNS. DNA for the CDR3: TGTGCCAGCATACAGGGCGCGAACACTGAAGCTTTCTTT. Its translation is CASIQGANTEAFF.

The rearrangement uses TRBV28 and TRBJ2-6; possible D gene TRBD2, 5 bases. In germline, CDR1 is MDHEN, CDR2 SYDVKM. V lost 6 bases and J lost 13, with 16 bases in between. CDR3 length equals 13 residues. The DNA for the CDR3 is TGTGCCAGCAGCCTCCCCCGAGGGAGAGTCCTGACTTTC. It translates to CASSLPRGRVLTF.

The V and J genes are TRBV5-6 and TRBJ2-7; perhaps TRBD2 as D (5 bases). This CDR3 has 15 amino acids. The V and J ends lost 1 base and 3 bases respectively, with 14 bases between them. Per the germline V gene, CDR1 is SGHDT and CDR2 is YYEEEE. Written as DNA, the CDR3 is TGTGCCAGCAGCTTGTTTGGGCGGGTGAACTACGAGCAGTACTTC. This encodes CASSLFGRVNYEQYF.

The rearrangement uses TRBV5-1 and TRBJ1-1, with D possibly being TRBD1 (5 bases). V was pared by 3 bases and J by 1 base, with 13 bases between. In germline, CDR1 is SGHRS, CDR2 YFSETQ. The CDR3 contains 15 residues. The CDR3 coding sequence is TGCGCCAGCAGCTCCAGCGGGGGATCGAACACTGAAGCTTTCTTT. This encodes CASSSSGGSNTEAFF.

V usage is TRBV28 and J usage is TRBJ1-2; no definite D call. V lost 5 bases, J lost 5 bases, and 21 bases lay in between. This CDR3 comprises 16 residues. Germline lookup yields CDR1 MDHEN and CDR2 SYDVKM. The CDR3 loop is CASSPTPRAIGYGYTF. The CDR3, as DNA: TGTGCCAGCAGTCCAACTCCGCGGGCGATTGGTTATGGCTACACCTTC.

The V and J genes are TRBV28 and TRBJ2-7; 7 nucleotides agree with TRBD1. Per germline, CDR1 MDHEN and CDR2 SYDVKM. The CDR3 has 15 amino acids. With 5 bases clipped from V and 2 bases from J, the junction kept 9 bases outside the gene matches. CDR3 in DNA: TGTGCCAGCAGTCCCTACAGGGGACAGACCTACGAGCAGTACTTC. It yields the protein CASSPYRGQTYEQYF.

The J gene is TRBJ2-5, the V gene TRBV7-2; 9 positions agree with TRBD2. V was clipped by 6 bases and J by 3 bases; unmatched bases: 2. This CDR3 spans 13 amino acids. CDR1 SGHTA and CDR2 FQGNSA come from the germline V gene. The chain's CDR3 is CASRSSGEETQYF. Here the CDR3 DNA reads TGTGCCAGCAGATCTAGCGGGGAAGAGACCCAGTACTTC.

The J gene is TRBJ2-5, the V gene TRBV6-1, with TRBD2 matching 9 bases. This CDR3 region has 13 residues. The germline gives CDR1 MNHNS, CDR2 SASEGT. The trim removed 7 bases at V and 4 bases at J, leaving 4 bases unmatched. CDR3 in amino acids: CASKAGGRETQYF. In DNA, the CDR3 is TGTGCCAGCAAAGCGGGGGGCAGAGAGACCCAGTACTTC.

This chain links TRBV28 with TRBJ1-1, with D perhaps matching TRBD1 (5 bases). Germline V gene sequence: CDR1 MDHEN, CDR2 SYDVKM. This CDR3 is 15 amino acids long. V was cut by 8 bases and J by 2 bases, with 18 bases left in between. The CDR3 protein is CASHARGVKNTEAFF. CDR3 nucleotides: TGTGCCAGCCACGCCCGGGGGGTGAAAAACACTGAAGCTTTCTTT.

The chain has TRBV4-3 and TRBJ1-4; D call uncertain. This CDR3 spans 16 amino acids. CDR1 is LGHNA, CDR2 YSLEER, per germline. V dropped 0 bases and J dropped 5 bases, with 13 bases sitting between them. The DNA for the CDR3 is TGCGCCAGCAGCCAAGAATCGGTCCGGGTGAATGAAAAACTGTTTTTT. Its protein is CASSQESVRVNEKLFF.